What follows is one TCR beta chain and its context. The antigen is undetermined. Trimming shortened V by 4 bases and J by 5 bases, and 14 bases separated the two germline ends. This CDR3 contains 14 residues. In germline, CDR1 is SGHVS, CDR2 FQNEAQ. The sample is drawn from a study of shared clonotypes between healthy human individuals. The study's findings and limits: In a handful of donors, approximately 5% of naive CD4 clonotypes appeared in common.

Each PCR replicate from the sorted subsets contained around 200 ng DNA, which is around 30,000 T cell genomes. Repertoires were generated with immunoSEQ multiplex PCR, while TCRdb's copy carries only in-frame clones and drops some. The sample lists about 2 million clones; around 95% were seen once. The sequencing sample was made of naive CD4+ T cells sorted from blood. The subset was: CD45RA+ positively selected. This clonotype was obtained from a man aged 18 to 29 in good health. J is TRBJ2-5 and V is TRBV7-8; D is perhaps TRBD2 (7 bases). The chain's CDR3 is CASSSRTRGETQYF. CDR3 DNA: TGTGCCAGCAGCTCCCGGACTAGGGGGGAGACCCAGTACTTC.